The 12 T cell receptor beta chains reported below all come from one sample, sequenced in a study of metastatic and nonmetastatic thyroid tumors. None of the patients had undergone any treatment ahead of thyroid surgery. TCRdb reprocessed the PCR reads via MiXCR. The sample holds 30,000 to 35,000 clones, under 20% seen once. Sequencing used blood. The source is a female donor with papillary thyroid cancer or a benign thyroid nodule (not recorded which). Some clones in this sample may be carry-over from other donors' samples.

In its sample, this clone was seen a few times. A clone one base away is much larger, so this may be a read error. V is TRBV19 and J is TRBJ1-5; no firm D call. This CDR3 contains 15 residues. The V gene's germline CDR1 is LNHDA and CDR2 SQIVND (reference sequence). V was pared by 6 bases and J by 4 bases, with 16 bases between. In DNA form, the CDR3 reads TGTGCCAGTAGGGTAACGGTTTATCCAAATCAGCCCCAGCATTTT. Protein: CASRVTVYPNQPQHF. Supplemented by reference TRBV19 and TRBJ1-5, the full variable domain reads DGGITQSPKYLFRKEGQNVTLSCEQNLNHDAMYWYRQDPGQGLRLIYYSQIVNDFQKGDIAEGYSVSREKKESFPLTVTSAQKNPTAFYLCASRVTVYPNQPQHFGDGTRLSIL.

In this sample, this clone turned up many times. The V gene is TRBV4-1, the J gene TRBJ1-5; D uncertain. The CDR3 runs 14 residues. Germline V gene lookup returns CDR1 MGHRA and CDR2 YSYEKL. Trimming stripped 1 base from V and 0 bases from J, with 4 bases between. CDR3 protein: CASSQGASNQPQHF. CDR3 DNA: TGCGCCAGCAGCCAAGGCGCTAGCAATCAGCCCCAGCATTTT.

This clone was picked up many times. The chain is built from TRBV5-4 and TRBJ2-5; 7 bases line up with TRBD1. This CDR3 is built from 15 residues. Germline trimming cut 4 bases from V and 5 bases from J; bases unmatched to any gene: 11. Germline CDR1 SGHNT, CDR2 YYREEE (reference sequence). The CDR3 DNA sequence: TGTGCCAGCAGCCGCCGAGACAGGGCACGGGAGACCCAGTACTTC. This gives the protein CASSRRDRARETQYF.

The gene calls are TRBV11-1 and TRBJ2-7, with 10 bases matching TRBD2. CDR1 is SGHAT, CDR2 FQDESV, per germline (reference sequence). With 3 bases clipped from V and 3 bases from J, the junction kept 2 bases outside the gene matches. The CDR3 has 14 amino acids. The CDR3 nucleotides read TGTGCCAGCAGCTTTTCTAGCGGGGGCTACGAGCAGTACTTC. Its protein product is CASSFSSGGYEQYF.

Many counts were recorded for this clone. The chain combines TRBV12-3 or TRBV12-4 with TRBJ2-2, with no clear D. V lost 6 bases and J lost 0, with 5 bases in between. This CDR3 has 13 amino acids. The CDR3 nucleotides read TGTGCCAGCAGCGAAACGAACACCGGGGAGCTGTTTTTT. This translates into CASSETNTGELFF.

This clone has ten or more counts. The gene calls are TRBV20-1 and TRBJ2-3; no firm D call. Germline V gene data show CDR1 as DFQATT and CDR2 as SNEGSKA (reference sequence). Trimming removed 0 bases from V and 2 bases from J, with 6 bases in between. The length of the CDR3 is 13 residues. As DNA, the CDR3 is TGCAGTGCTAGAGATTCTTCCACAGATACGCAGTATTTT. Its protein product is CSARDSSTDTQYF.

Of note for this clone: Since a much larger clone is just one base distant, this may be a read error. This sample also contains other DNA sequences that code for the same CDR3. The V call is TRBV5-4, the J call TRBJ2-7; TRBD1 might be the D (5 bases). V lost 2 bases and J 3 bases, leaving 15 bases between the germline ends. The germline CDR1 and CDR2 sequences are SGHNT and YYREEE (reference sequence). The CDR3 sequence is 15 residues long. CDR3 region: CASSLDGQPYYEQYF. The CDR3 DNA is TGTGCCAGCAGCTTAGACGGACAACCATACTACGAGCAGTACTTC. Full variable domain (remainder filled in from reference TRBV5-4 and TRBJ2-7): ETGVTQSPTHLIKTRGQQVTLRCSSQSGHNTVSWYQQALGQGPQFIFQYYREEENGRGNFPPRFSGLQFPNYSSELNVNALELDDSALYLCASSLDGQPYYEQYFGPGTRLTVT.

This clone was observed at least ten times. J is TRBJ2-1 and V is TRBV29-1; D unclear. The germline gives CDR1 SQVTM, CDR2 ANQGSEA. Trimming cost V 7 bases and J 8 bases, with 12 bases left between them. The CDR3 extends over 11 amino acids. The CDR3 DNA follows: TGCAGCGGCCAAATCTTCGATGAGCAGTTCTTC. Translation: CSGQIFDEQFF.

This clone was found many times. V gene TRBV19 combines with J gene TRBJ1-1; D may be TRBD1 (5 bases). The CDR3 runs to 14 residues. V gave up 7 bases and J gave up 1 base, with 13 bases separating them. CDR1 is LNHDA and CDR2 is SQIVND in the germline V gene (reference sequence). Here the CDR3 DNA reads TGTGCCAGTAAGGTTGGGGGGGGGAACACTGAAGCTTTCTTT. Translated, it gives CASKVGGGNTEAFF.

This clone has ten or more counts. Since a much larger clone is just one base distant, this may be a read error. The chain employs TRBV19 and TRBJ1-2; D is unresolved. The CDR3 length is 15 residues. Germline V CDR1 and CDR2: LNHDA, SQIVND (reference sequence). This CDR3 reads CASSSPRHIFYGHTF. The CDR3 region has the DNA TGTGCCAGTAGTAGCCCGAGGCACATCTTCTATGGCCACACCTTC.

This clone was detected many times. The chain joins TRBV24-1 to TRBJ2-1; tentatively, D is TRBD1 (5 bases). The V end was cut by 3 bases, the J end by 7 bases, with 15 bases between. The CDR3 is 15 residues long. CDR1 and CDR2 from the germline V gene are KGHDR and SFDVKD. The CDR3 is CATSDQGEKQNEQFF. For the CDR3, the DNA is TGTGCCACCAGTGATCAAGGGGAAAAGCAGAATGAGCAGTTCTTC.

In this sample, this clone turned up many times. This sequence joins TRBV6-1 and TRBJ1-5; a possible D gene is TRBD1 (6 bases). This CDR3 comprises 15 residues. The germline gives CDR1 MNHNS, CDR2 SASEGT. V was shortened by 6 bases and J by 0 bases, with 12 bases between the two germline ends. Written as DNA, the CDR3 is TGTGCCAGCAGGAGGGGGGAGAATAGCAATCAGCCCCAGCATTTT. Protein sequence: CASRRGENSNQPQHF.